The subject of this entry is one T cell receptor (beta chain). Original processing notes: Estimation of nucleated cell counts relied on the amplification of reference gene primers. Assay: immunoSEQ multiplex PCR; the TCRdb copy retains only in-frame clones and omits some. Clonal size and the V and J genes are those of that table, whereas D and trimming came from the DNA. The table shows approximately 150,000 clones, with approximately 80% occurring only once. This entry is derived from a study of blood T cell repertoires in COVID-19. Study details: Researchers got acute and convalescent COVID-19 samples from the United States, Italy and Spain. In each case, the material was cDNA or gDNA derived from T cells, B-cell-depleted T cells, or PBMCs.

The CDR3 length is 15 residues. The germline V gene encodes CDR1 KGHSH and CDR2 LQKENI. Deletions cut 0 bases from V and 0 bases from J, with 9 bases between. The chain links TRBV18 to TRBJ2-7; TRBD2 might be the D (5 bases). This sequence was found in a human donor in a cohort sampled during active COVID-19. Sequenced input: peripheral blood. The CDR3 sequence: CASSPPSRGSYEQYF. CDR3 bases: TGTGCCAGCTCACCACCTAGCCGGGGCTCCTACGAGCAGTACTTC.